This T cell receptor beta chain is drawn from a study of blood T cell repertoires in COVID-19 (dated by TCRdb to about 2020). For context, the study as a whole: Collaborator samples came from the United States, Italy and Spain and covered acute and convalescent phases of COVID-19. The material from the prospective study consisted of cDNA or gDNA derived from T cells, B-cell-depleted T cells, or PBMCs. Deeply sampled blood TCRbeta repertoires from subjects exposed to, actively infected with, or recovered from COVID-19 were included in the dataset. The repertoires were made available in a free public database intended to serve as a resource for research on the immune response to SARS-CoV-2. The samples were drawn from two sources: the first 160 participants of the ongoing ImmuneRACE study, and 1,200 or so subjects contributed by 6 global collaborators. A de-identified subject ID, COVID-19 status, age in years and sex were almost always included in the sample metadata. Where available, HLA class I and class II types were taken from metadata supplied by the sample provider and were not determined by assay-based typing. The research as a whole found: The amount of clinical and demographic metadata varied by source and participant and was provided uncurated.

TCRbeta CDR3 regions were amplified from genomic DNA using the immunoSEQ Assay, a bias-controlled multiplex PCR. The study's processing was this. The number of nucleated cells in each sample was estimated from the amplification of reference gene primers within the assay. To quantify the absolute abundance of each unique TCRbeta CDR3 rearrangement, sequence reads were collapsed and filtered. For each sample, productive Simpson clonality was calculated as the square root of Simpson's diversity index across productive rearrangements. TCRdb stores this immuneACCESS table with in-frame sequences only. Part of the clones is absent; in the studies checked, under half of the shortfall reflects unresolved V genes, and no reason is known for the rest. V and J calls and clone size are given by that table; D and trimming were obtained from the DNA. Recorded for this sample are roughly 190,000 clones; more than 65% of them occurred a single time. The ten largest clones represent roughly a sixth of the sample.

Enrolling through a virtual design, the prospective study's participants ranged in age from roughly 18 to 90 years and lived across roughly 24 United States geographic areas. To assign participants to cohorts, the prospective study relied on clinical history that participants themselves reported in a screening survey and a study questionnaire. Each participant in the prospective study had whole blood, serum and a nasopharyngeal or oropharyngeal swab collected by mobile phlebotomists. Participants in the prospective study had the option to provide additional blood draws and questionnaires over a roughly 2-month period. Prospective study blood samples were shipped either frozen or at room temperature before DNA extraction. About this clone: It has no known antigen specificity. Base quality data are lacking; no much larger clone is found one base away.

This clonotype originated in a woman between 50 and 59 years old with acute COVID-19. Source material: PBMCs or T cells enriched from blood (not recorded which).

The DNA sequence is as follows: TGTGCCTGGAGTGTAAAAATAGGAACTACCAGCTCCTATAATTCACCCCTCCACTTT. Translated, it reads CAWSVKIGTTSSYNSPLHF. Recombination joined TRBV30 with TRBJ1-6; no confident D gene assignment can be made. V is cut by 0 bases and J by 0 bases, and the space between the germline ends is 18 bases. The germline V gene (reference sequence) specifies GTSNPN as CDR1 and SVGIG as CDR2. From the cysteine through the phenylalanine, the CDR3 covers 19 amino acids. The CDR3 DNA has 57 bases and is translated from base 1. Where the CDR3 stops, the reference TRBV30 and TRBJ1-6 genes take over; the full variable domain is SQTIHQWPATLVQPVGSPLSLECTVEGTSNPNLYWYRQAAGRGLQLLFYSVGIGQISSEVPQNLSASRPQDRQFILSSKKLLLSDSGFYLCAWSVKIGTTSSYNSPLHFGNGTRLTVT.